This T cell receptor (beta chain) is from a study of T cell repertoires in cytomegalovirus infection. Study-wide background: Public TCR beta signatures provided an indication of both CMV infection and a matching HLA type. General study findings and limits: Cumulated frequencies of public TCR beta families served to identify carriers of CMV plus the relevant HLA. HLA-C-restricted CMV clonotypes gave the most frequent clonotype in two of eight donors.

V lost 1 base to trimming and J lost 3 bases, with 13 bases between them. Germline CDR1 SGHTA, CDR2 FQGNSA. The CDR3 loop spans 15 amino acids. TCRdb independently ran MiXCR on the reads; one entry per CDR3 protein. The sample consists of approximately 250,000 distinct CDR3 sequences, around 6.6% of them appearing once. This clonotype appeared many times. Its antigen is not identified. Sequencing input: PBMCs. The V gene is TRBV7-2, the J gene TRBJ2-7; D gene ambiguous. The TCR sequence derives from a human donor in good health (CMV status not recorded). Some clones in this sample may be carry-over from other donors' samples. The CDR3 spells CASSLVVGLDYEQYF. DNA of the CDR3: TGTGCCAGCAGCTTAGTAGTTGGGCTAGACTACGAGCAGTACTTC.